The entry below gives a single T cell receptor beta chain sequence along with its context. The CDR3 is 12 amino acids. Trimming pared 5 bases from V and 4 bases from J, leaving 6 bases between. Germline V gives CDR1 LGHNT, CDR2 FRNRAP. The sample is drawn from a study of cytomegalovirus exposure and HLA in healthy donors. The PCR contained 60 Vbeta and 13 Jbeta primers. Only in-frame clones appear in the TCRdb table, and some are missing; sequencing was by immunoSEQ multiplex PCR. The table includes more than 100,000 clones, around three fifths detected once. The V call is TRBV12-5, the J call TRBJ2-1; D remains unclear. The sequence was obtained from a woman in her 40s in good health and CMV-seropositive. Specimen: PBMCs. The CDR3 DNA follows: TGTGCTAGTGGTATCCTTTACAATGAGCAGTTCTTC. Translated: CASGILYNEQFF.